This T cell receptor beta chain was recorded in a study of cytomegalovirus exposure and HLA in healthy donors. CDR1 and CDR2 from the germline V gene are SGDLS and YYNGEE. CDR3 length: 15 amino acids. J gave up 4 bases and V 3 bases, and 5 bases lay outside the gene matches. Primers: 60 Vbeta forward and 13 Jbeta reverse. Using immunoSEQ multiplex PCR, the repertoire was profiled, and TCRdb retains in-frame clones only, with some absent. Of about 170,000 clones in the sample, 82% were seen once. The V call is TRBV9, the J call TRBJ2-7; 12 positions agree with TRBD2. Sequencing was performed on PBMCs. The clonotype originates from a male donor in good health and CMV-seronegative. CDR3 amino acids: CASSARTSGTYEQYF. The CDR3 DNA follows: TGTGCCAGCAGCGCTCGGACTAGCGGGACGTACGAGCAGTACTTC.